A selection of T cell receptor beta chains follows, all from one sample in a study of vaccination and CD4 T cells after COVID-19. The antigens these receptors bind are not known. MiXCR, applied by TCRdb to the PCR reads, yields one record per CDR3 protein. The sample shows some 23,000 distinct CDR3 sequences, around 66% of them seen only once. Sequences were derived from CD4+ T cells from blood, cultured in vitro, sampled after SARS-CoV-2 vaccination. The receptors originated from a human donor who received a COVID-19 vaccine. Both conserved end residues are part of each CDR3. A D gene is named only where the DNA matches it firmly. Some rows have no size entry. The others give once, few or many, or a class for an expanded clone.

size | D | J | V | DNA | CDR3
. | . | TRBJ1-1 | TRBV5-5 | TGTGCCAGCAGCCCAGCGGGGGGCCCTGAAGCTTTCTTT | CASSPAGGPEAFF
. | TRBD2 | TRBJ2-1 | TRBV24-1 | TGTGCCACCAGTGACGAGCGGGGGGGCCAGGGGGATGAGCAGTTCTTC | CATSDERGGQGDEQFF
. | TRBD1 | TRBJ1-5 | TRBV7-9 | TGTGCCAGCAGCCAGACAGGGGGCAATCAGCCCCAGCATTTT | CASSQTGGNQPQHF
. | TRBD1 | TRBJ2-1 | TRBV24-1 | TGTGCCACCAGTGATCGGGACAGGGGCTCCAATGAGCAGTTCTTC | CATSDRDRGSNEQFF
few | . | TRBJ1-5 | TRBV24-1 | TGTGCCACCAGTGGGGAGAAGTTGGGTCAGCCCCAGCATTTT | CATSGEKLGQPQHF
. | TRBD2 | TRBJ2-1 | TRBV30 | TGTGCCTGGAGTAACCCAACTAGCGGGGGAAACAATGAGCAGTTCTTC | CAWSNPTSGGNNEQFF
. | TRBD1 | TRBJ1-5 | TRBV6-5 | TGTGCCAGCAGTTACTCGACTCAGGGGGCTGGTCAGCCCCAGCATTTT | CASSYSTQGAGQPQHF
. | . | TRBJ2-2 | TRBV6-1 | TGTGCCAGCATCGCCGGGACACCTAACACCGGGGAGCTGTTTTTT | CASIAGTPNTGELFF
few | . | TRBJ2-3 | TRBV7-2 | TGTGCCAGCAGCTTTAGGGGGGCCATTGATACGCAGTATTTT | CASSFRGAIDTQYF
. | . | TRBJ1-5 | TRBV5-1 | TGCGCCAGCAGCTCTGCGGGGGGTACTGGTCAGCCCCAGCATTTT | CASSSAGGTGQPQHF
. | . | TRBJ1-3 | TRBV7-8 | TGTGCCAGCAGCTTAGGGGTCCAGCCCTCTGGAAACACCATATATTTT | CASSLGVQPSGNTIYF
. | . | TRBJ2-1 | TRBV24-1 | TGTGCCACCAGTCCCCGGGCGGGGCCTAATGAGCAGTTCTTC | CATSPRAGPNEQFF
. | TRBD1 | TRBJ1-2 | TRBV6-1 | TGTGCCAGCAGTGCGCGCAGGGGGCGCAGCTATGGCTACACCTTC | CASSARRGRSYGYTF
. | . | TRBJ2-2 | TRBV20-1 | TGCAGTGCTAGACTGACTCCCGGGGAGCTGTTTTTT | CSARLTPGELFF
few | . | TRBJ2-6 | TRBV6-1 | TGTGCCAGCAGTAACGACAGATCTGGGGCCAACGTCCTGACTTTC | CASSNDRSGANVLTF
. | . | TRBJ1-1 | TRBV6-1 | TGTGCCAGCATTAATTTGAGGAACACTGAAGCTTTCTTT | CASINLRNTEAFF
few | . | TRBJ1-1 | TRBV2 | TGTGCCAGCAGTGTCCGAATGGGAATGAACACTGAAGCTTTCTTT | CASSVRMGMNTEAFF
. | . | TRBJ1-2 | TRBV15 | TGTGCCACCAGCAGAGATCTACGTAACTATGGCTACACCTTC | CATSRDLRNYGYTF
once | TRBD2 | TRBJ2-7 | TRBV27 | TGTGCCAGCATCGAGATGGGGGGGTCCTACGAGCAGTACTTC | CASIEMGGSYEQYF
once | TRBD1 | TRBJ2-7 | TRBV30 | TGTGCCTGGAGTTACCGGGACAGAGGCTACGAGCAGTACTTC | CAWSYRDRGYEQYF
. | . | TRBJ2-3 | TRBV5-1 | TGCGCCAGCACCTATCAACTCTCTAGCACAGATACGCAGTATTTT | CASTYQLSSTDTQYF
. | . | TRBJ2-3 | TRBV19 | TGTGCCAGTAGTACCAAGTATTCTAGCACAGATACGCAGTATTTT | CASSTKYSSTDTQYF
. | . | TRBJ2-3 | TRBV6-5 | TGTGCCAGCAGTTACTCGACTATCTCAGATACGCAGTATTTT | CASSYSTISDTQYF
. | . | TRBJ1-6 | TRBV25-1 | TGTGCCAGCAGTGCGGTCTCCTATAATTCACCCCTCCACTTT | CASSAVSYNSPLHF
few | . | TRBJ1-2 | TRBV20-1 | TGCAGTGCTAGAGTAGGTAACCAGGAGGCCGGCTACACCTTC | CSARVGNQEAGYTF
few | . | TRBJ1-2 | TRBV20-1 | TGCAGTGCTAGAGATTTAGCTGGGACACCGAATACTAACTATGGCTACACCTTC | CSARDLAGTPNTNYGYTF
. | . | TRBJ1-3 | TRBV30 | TGTGCCTGGAGTGTACGGCGGAGCTACTCTGGAAACACCATATATTTT | CAWSVRRSYSGNTIYF
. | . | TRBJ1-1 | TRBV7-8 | TGTGCCAGCAGCTTATCCAGACAGGCGAACACTGAAGCTTTCTTT | CASSLSRQANTEAFF
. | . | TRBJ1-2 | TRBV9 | TGTGCCAGCAGCGTAGAGGCAGCTTATGGCTACACCTTC | CASSVEAAYGYTF
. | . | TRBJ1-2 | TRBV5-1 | TGCGCCAGCAGCTTGGTGCCTGCGGGGGCGTTGGGTCCCATGGATGGCTACACCTTC | CASSLVPAGALGPMDGYTF
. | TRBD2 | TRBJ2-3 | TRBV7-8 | TGTGTCAGCAGCCGGGGGGTGGTAAGCACAGATACGCAGTATTTT | CVSSRGVVSTDTQYF
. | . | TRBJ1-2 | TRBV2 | TGTGCCAGCAGTGAAACCGGGGGCAATGGCTACACCTTC | CASSETGGNGYTF
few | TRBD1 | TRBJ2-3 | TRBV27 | TGTGCCAGCAGTTTACGGCCACCGGGACAGGGGGTTGATACGCAGTATTTT | CASSLRPPGQGVDTQYF
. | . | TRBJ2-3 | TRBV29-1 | TGCAGCGTTGACGACAGTAGCACAGATACGCAGTATTTT | CSVDDSSTDTQYF
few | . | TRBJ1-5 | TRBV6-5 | TGTGCCAGCAGTTACTGGCGCAATCAGCCCCAGCATTTT | CASSYWRNQPQHF
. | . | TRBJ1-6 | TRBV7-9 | TGTGCCAGCAGCCCAGGAATAAGTTCACCCCTCCACTTT | CASSPGISSPLHF
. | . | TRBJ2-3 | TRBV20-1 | TGCAGTGCTCCGCTACAGAGGGGCGCAGATACGCAGTATTTT | CSAPLQRGADTQYF
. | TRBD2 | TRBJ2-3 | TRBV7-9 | TGTGCCAGCGGACTTAGCGGGGGCTCGACGAGTGGGCAGTATTTT | CASGLSGGSTSGQYF
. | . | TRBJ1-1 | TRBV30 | TGTGCCTGGAGAGGGGCTGAGAACACTGAAGCTTTCTTT | CAWRGAENTEAFF
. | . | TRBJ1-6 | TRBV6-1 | TGTGCCAGCAGTGATGTGGAGAGTGGTCGGTTTCGTTCACCCCTCCACTTT | CASSDVESGRFRSPLHF
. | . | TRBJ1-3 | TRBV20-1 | TGCAGTGCTAGAGATCGGATAGGCCCTGGAAACACCATATATTTT | CSARDRIGPGNTIYF
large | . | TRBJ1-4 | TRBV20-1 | TGCAGTGCTAGAGAGGGAGGTAATTGGGAAAAACTGTTTTTT | CSAREGGNWEKLFF
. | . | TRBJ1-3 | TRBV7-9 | TGTGCCAGCAGCTTAACAGGGATCAGTGGAAACACCATATATTTT | CASSLTGISGNTIYF
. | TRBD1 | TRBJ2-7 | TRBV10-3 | TGTGCCATCAGTGGGACAGGGGGCCTCAAGGGCGAGCAGTACTTC | CAISGTGGLKGEQYF
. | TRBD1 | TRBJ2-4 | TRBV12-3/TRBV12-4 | TGTGCCAGCAGGACCGGGACAGGGGGCGCTTATGACATTCAGTACTTC | CASRTGTGGAYDIQYF
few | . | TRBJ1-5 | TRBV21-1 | TGTGCCAGCAGCAAAGCCCCCTCGGACAGGCCTGCCTATAGCAATCAGCCCCAGCATTTT | CASSKAPSDRPAYSNQPQHF
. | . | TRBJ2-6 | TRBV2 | TGTGCCAGCAGTGTGTACAGCGCCGGGGCCAACGTCCTGACTTTC | CASSVYSAGANVLTF
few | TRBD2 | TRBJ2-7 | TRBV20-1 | TGCAGTGCTAGAGATCAGGGACTAGCGGGGCCATACGAGCAGTACTTC | CSARDQGLAGPYEQYF
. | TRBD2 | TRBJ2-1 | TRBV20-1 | TGCAGTGCTAGAGTACTAGCGGGGGGCTGGAATGAGCAGTTCTTC | CSARVLAGGWNEQFF
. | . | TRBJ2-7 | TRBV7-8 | TGTGCCAGCAGCAAAGCCCCCGGGTACGAGCAGTACTTC | CASSKAPGYEQYF
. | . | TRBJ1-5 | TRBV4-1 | TGCGCCAGCAGCCAAGACCGGGTGGAACAGCCCCAGCATTTT | CASSQDRVEQPQHF
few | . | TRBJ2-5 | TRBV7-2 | TGTGCCAGCAGCTTAGCGGTCCAAGAGACCCAGTACTTC | CASSLAVQETQYF
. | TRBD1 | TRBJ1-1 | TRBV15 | TGTGCCACCAGCAGAGATCATCCAGGGGGAGGGACTGAAGCTTTCTTT | CATSRDHPGGGTEAFF
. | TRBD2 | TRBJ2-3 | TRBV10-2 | TGCGCCAGCAGTGACCCGGGACTAGCGGGGGTAGATACGCAGTATTTT | CASSDPGLAGVDTQYF
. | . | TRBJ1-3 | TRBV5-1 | TGCGCCAGCAGCCTTACGGGGGCTGGAAACACCATATATTTT | CASSLTGAGNTIYF
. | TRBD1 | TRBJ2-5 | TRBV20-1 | TGCAGTGCTGCTATTGATGACAGGGGGTCGGAGACCCAGTACTTC | CSAAIDDRGSETQYF
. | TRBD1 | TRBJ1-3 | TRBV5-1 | TGCGCCAGCAGCGTGGGACAGGAGGGAAACACCATATATTTT | CASSVGQEGNTIYF
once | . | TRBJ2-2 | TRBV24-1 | TGTGCCACCAAGGCAGGGGGGGCCGGGGAGCTGTTTTTT | CATKAGGAGELFF
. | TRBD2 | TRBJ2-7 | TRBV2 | TGTGCCAGCAGTGGGACTAGAAACTCCTACGAGCAGTACTTC | CASSGTRNSYEQYF
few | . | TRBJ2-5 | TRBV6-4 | TGTGCCAGCACGGTGACAGGTTTCAGAGGGGCCCCCAAAGAGACCCAGTACTTC | CASTVTGFRGAPKETQYF